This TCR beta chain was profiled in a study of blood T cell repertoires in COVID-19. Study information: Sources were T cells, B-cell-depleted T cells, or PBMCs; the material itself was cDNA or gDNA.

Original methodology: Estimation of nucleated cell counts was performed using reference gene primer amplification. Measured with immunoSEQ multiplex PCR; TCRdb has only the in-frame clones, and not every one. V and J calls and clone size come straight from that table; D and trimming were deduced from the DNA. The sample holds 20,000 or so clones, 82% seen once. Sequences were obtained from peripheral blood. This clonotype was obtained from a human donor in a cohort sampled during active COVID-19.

The CDR3 sequence: CASSSIGLTGFSYEQYF. DNA for the CDR3: TGTGCCAGTAGTAGTATCGGACTAACCGGTTTCTCCTACGAGCAGTACTTC. The V gene is TRBV19, the J gene TRBJ2-7, with TRBD2 as a possible D gene (6 bases). CDR3 length equals 17 residues. Germline V CDR1 and CDR2: LNHDA, SQIVND (reference sequence). Trimming left V 4 bases short and J 0 bases short, with 19 bases between. The complete variable domain, with remaining parts taken from reference TRBV19 and TRBJ2-7, reads DGGITQSPKYLFRKEGQNVTLSCEQNLNHDAMYWYRQDPGQGLRLIYYSQIVNDFQKGDIAEGYSVSREKKESFPLTVTSAQKNPTAFYLCASSSIGLTGFSYEQYFGPGTRLTVT.